This TCR beta chain was documented in a study of shared clonotypes between healthy human individuals. V was pared by 3 bases and J by 1 base, with 6 bases of the junction left unmatched. Germline V lookup: CDR1 MNHEY, CDR2 SMNVEV (reference sequence). The CDR3 runs to 16 residues. Turning to this clone: Its cognate antigen is unknown.

The repertoire was sequenced with immunoSEQ multiplex PCR; TCRdb's copy has only in-frame clones and lacks some. The top ten clones hold 1.5% to 2% of a sample with some 2,100,000 clones, 85% to 95% of them seen once. Naivety among CD8 cells was defined by CD45RO negativity and positive CCR7 selection, thereby excluding terminally differentiated effector memory CD45RA+ cells. All donors qualified as healthy HIV-negative adults and had experienced no recent acute infections or vaccinations. Whole-study results and caveats: Clonotypes which were not shared had lower generation probabilities than clonotypes that all four donors shared. Depth was large, yet rarefaction showed that sorted-subset sequencing was incomplete.

This clonotype was sampled from a man aged 18 to 35 in good health. Some clones in this sample may be carry-over from other donors' samples. V usage is TRBV27 and J usage is TRBJ2-5, with 9 bases identical to TRBD2. The sequenced sample consisted of naive CD8+ T cells from PBMCs. In DNA, the CDR3 is TGTGCCAGCAGTTTCTCTAGCGGGGAACTCCAAGAGACCCAGTACTTC. This translates into CASSFSSGELQETQYF.